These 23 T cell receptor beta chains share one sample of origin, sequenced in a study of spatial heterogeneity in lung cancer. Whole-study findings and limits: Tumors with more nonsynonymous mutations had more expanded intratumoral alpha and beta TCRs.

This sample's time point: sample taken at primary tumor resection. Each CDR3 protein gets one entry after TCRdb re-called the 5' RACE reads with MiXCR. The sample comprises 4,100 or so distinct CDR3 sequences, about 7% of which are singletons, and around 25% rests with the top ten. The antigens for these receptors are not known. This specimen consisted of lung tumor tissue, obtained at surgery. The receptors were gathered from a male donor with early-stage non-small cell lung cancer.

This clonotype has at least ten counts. CDR3 sequence: CAIRDSSSGANVLTF. CDR3 DNA sequence: TGTGCCATCCGGGACTCAAGCTCTGGGGCCAACGTCCTGACTTTC. The chain joins TRBV10-3 to TRBJ2-6; maybe TRBD2 (6 bases). The CDR3 runs to 15 residues. Germline V gene data show CDR1 as ENHRY and CDR2 as SYGVKD. Between the trimmed V and J ends, which lost 8 bases and 0 bases, there was a span of 11 bases.

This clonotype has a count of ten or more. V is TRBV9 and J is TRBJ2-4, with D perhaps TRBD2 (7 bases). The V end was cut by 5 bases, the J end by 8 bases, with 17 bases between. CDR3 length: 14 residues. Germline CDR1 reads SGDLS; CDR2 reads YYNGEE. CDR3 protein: CASSFRGGHDIQYF. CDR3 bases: TGTGCCAGCAGTTTTCGCGGGGGCCATGACATTCAGTACTTC.

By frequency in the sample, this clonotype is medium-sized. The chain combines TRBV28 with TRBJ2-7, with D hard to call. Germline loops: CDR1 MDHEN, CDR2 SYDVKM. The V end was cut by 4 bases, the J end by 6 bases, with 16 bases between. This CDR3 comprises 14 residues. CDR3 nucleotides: TGTGCCAGCAGTTATAGCCTAGGCTCATCCGAGCAGTACTTC. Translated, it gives CASSYSLGSSEQYF.

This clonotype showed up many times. CDR3 region: CASSPVTAYGYTF. The CDR3 DNA sequence: TGTGCCAGCAGCCCCGTGACAGCCTATGGCTACACCTTC. The chain employs TRBV7-6 and TRBJ1-2; D is perhaps TRBD1 (5 bases). Between the trimmed V and J ends, which lost 5 bases and 4 bases, there was a span of 11 bases. The CDR3 has 13 residues. Germline CDR1 reads SGHVS; CDR2 reads FNYEAQ.

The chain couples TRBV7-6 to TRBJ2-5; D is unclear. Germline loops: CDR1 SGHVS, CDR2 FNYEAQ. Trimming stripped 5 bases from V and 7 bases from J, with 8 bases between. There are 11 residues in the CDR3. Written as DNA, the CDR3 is TGTGCCAGCAGCCCACAGAGGACCCAGTACTTC. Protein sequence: CASSPQRTQYF.

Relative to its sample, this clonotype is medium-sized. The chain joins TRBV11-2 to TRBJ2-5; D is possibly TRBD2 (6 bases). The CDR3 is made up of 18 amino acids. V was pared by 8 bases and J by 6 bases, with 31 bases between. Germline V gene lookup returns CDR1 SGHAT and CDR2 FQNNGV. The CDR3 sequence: CASRGLGTVYSEVKTQYF. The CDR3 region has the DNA TGTGCCAGCCGAGGATTAGGGACTGTATACTCAGAAGTGAAGACCCAGTACTTC.

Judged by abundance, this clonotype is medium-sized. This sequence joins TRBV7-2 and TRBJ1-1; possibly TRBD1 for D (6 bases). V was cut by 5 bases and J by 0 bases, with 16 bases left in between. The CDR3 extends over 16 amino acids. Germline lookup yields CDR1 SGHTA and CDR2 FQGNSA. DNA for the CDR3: TGTGCCAGCAGCCCGCAGGGGTTGGGAATGAACACTGAAGCTTTCTTT. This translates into CASSPQGLGMNTEAFF.

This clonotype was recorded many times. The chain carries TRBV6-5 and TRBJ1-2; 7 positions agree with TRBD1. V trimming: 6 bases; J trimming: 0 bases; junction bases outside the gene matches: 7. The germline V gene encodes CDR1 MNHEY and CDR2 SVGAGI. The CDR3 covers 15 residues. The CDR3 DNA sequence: TGTGCCAGCAGCGGACAGGCGGCCACTAACTATGGCTACACCTTC. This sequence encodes CASSGQAATNYGYTF.

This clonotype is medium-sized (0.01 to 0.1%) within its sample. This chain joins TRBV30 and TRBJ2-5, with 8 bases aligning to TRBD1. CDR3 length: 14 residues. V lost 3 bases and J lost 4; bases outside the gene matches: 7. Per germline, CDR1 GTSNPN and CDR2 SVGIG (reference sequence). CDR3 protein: CAWRRNTGGETQYF. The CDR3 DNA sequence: TGTGCCTGGAGGCGTAATACAGGGGGAGAGACCCAGTACTTC.

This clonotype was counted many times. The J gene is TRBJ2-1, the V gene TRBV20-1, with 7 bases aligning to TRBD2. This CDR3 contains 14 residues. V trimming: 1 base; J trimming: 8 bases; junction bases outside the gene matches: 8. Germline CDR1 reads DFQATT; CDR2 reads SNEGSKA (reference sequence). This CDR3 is CSARAWAGEDEQFF. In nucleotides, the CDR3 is TGCAGTGCTAGAGCTTGGGCGGGAGAAGATGAGCAGTTCTTC.

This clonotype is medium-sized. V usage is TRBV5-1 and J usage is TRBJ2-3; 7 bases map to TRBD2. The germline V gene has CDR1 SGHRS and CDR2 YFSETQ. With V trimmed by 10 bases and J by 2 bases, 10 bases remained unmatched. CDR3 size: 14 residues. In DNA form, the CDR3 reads TGCGCCGGAGCAAAGGGAGGGCCCACAGATACGCAGTATTTT. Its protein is CAGAKGGPTDTQYF.

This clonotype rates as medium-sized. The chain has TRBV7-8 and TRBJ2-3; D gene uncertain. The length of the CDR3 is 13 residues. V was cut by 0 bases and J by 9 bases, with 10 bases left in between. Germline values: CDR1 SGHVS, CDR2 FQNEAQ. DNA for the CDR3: TGTGCCAGCAGCTTAGCCACCACGGGCACGCAGTATTTT. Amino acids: CASSLATTGTQYF.

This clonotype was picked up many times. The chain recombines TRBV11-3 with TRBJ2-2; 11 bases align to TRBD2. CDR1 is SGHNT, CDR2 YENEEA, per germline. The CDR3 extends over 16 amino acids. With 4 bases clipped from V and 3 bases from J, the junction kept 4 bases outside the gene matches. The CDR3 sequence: CASSSLAGGDTGELFF. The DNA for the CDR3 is TGTGCCAGCAGCTCTTTAGCGGGAGGGGACACCGGGGAGCTGTTTTTT.

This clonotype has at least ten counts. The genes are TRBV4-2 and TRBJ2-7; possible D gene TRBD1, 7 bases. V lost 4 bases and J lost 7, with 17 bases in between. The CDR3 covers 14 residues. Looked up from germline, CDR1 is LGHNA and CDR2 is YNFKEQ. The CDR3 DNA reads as TGTGCCAGCAGCCCCCAAGACAGGGCGGGGGAGCAGTACTTC. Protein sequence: CASSPQDRAGEQYF.

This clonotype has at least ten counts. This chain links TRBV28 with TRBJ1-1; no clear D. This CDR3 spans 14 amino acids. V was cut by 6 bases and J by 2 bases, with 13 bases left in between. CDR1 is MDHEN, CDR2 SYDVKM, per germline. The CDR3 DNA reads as TGTGCCAGCAGCCCAGTCGCCTCTAACACTGAAGCTTTCTTT. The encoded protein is CASSPVASNTEAFF.

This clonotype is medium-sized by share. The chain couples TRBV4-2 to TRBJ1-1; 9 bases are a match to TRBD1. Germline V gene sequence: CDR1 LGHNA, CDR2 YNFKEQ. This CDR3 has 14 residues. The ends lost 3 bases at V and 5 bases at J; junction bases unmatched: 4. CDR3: CASSQVTGGTEAFF. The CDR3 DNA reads TGTGCCAGCAGCCAGGTGACAGGGGGTACTGAAGCTTTCTTT.

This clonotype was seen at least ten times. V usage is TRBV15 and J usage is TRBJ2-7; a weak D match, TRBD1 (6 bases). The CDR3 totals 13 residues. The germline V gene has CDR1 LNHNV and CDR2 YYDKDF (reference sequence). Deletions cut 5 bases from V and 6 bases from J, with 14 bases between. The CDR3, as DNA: TGTGCCACCAGCTTACGGACAGACGGCGAGCAGTACTTC. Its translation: CATSLRTDGEQYF.

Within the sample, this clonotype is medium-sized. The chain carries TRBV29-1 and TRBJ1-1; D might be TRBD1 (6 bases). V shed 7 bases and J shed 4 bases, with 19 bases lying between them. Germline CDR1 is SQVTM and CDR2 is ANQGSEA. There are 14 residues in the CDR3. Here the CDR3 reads CSAINRALGTEAFF. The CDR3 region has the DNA TGCAGCGCTATCAACAGGGCCCTCGGCACTGAAGCTTTCTTT. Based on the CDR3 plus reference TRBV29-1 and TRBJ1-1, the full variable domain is SAVISQKPSRDICQRGTSLTIQCQVDSQVTMMFWYRQQPGQSLTLIATANQGSEATYESGFVIDKFPISRPNLTFSTLTVSNMSPEDSSIYLCSAINRALGTEAFFGQGTRLTVV.

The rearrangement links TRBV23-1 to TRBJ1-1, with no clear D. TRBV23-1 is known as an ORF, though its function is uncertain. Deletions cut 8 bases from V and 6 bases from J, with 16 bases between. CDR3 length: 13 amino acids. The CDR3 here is CASPRVRAPEAFF. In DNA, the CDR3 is TGCGCCAGCCCTAGGGTGAGGGCGCCTGAAGCTTTCTTT.

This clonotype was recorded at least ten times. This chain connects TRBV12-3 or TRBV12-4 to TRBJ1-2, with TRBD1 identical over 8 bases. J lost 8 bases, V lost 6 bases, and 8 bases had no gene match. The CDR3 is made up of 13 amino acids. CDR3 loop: CASSTGQVDGYTF. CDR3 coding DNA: TGTGCCAGCAGCACGGGACAGGTTGACGGCTACACCTTC.

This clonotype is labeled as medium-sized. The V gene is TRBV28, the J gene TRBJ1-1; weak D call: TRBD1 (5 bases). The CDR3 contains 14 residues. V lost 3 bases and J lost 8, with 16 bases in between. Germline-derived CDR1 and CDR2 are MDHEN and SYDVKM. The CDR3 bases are TGTGCCAGCAGTTTTTGGCGGGGCAGAGGAGAAGCTTTCTTT. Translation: CASSFWRGRGEAFF.

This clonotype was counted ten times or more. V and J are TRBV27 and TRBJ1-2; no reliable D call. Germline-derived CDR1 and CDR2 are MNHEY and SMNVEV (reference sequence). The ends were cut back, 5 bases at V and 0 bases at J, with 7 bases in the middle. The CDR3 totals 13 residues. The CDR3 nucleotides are TGTGCCAGCAGTCCGACGGCTAACTATGGCTACACCTTC. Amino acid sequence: CASSPTANYGYTF.

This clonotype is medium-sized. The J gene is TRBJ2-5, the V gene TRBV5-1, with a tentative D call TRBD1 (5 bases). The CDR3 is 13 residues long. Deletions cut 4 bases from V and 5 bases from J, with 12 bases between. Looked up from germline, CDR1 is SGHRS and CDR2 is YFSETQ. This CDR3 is CASSTDIRETQYF. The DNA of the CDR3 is TGCGCCAGCAGCACGGACATTCGGGAGACCCAGTACTTC.